This entry concerns a single T cell receptor (beta chain). The protocol was immunoSEQ multiplex PCR, while the TCRdb copy is restricted to in-frame clones and leaves out a portion. Among under 110,000 clones listed, 75% to 95% were seen once. The sample belongs to a study of T cell changes during pregnancy in multiple sclerosis. The CDR3 contains 17 residues. J gave up 3 bases and V 0 bases, and 7 bases lay outside the gene matches. The germline gives CDR1 LNHNV, CDR2 YYDKDF (reference sequence). This chain connects TRBV15 to TRBJ2-1, with 8 bases fitting TRBD2. The receptor was derived from a female donor with multiple sclerosis, enrolled in a pregnancy study. The input for sequencing was peripheral blood, taken in the second trimester of pregnancy. For the CDR3, the DNA is TGTGCCACCAGCAGAGATCCGGGGGGGGTAGACTACAATGAGCAGTTCTTC. Protein product: CATSRDPGGVDYNEQFF.